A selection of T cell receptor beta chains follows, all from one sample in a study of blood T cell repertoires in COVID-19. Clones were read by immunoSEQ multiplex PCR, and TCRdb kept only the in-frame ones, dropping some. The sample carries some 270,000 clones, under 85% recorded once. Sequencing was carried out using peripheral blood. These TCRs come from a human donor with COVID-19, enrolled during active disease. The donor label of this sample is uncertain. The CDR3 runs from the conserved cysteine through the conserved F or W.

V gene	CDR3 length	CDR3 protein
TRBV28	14	CASSPTGDHQPQHF
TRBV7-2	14	CASRPPEDTGELFF
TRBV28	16	CASRGGLTNNNYGYTF
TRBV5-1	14	CASSPRTGETEAFF
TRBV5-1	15	CASSPSGTGFYEQYF
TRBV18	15	CASSLGLAEYNEQFF
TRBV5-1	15	CASSLEGQFTDTQYF
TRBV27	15	CASSLRRGDTGELFF
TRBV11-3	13	CASSLVPGNEQFF
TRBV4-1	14	CASSQDTRVYGYTF
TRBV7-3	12	CASSSNSNEQFF
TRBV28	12	CASSLTDQPQHF
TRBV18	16	CASSPRTATRTDTQYF
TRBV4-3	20	CASSQARSGGGFTGANVLTF
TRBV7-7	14	CASSSTGGQETQYF
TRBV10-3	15	CAISPLNGSKYEQYF
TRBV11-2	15	CASSGAGLAGGEQYF
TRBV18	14	CASSPPSPNTEAFF
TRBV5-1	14	CASAEAGGVDTQYF
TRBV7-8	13	CASRGDKLAEAFF
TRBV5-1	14	CASSWTGSDGELFF
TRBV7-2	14	CASRGAPTNEKLFF
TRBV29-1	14	CSVAPTGLNQPQHF
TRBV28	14	CASSRQGVSEKLFF
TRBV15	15	CATSRVRSGNYGYTF
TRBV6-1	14	CASSEQITNQPQHF
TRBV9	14	CASSASGTVRGYTF
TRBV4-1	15	CASSQGRGAYQPQHF
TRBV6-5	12	CASGRRGETQYF
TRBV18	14	CASSGLATGETQYF
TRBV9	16	CASSPPGQLSTDTQYF
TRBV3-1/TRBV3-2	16	CASSQSIDRARAEAFF
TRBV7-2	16	CASSPRGGGSSYEQYF
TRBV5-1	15	CASSFGDFNNSPLHF
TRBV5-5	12	CASSPGGYEQYF
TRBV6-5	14	CASSRPGQGMEQYF
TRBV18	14	CASSPRAVQETQYF
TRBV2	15	CASTLGLLGGQPQHF
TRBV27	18	CASSPQMIRGPQNTEAFF
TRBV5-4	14	CASSRDRPTETQYF
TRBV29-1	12	CSVSDGDQPQHF
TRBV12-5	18	CASGFQNVGGRKNQPQHF
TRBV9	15	CASSVGRDTLFGYTF
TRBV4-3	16	CASSQAQGAMGTEAFF
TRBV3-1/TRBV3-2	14	CASSRQRSHYGYTF
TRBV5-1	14	CASSLNSGPYEQFF
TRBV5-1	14	CASSAAGQGYEQYF
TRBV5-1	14	CASSLVTEPAEAFF
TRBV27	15	CASSFWGDRAYEQYF
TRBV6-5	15	CASTVTREGNQPQHF
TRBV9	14	CASSISDISYEQYF
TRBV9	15	CASTRWGKLNSPLHF
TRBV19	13	CASRGQYTGELFF
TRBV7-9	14	CASSFASLREAQYF
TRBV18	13	CASSPSQGETQYF
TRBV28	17	CASRHLQARSSYNEQFF
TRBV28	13	CASSLGTNQPQHF
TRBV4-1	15	CASSPRTGEGYGYTF
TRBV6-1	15	CASSEGDREYEKLFF
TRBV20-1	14	CSASISQGRDGYTF